A single sample gave rise to the 20 T cell receptor beta chains below, sequenced in a study of response to subunit inactivated influenza vaccine. Each CDR3 protein is one row after TCRdb ran MiXCR on the RT-PCR reads. This sample has hundreds of thousands of distinct CDR3 sequences, with about 11% found just once. This same sample was also taken into another study, of T cells expressing NK-cell markers. From that report: Researchers built TCR beta cDNA using 5'RACE template switching with UMIs.

Sequencing was performed on PBMCs from blood, taken on the day of vaccination. The receptors originated from a man aged 50 to 59 who received an inactivated influenza vaccine.

This clonotype was picked up many times. The chain's CDR3 is CASRSQGTYNEQFF. In DNA form, the CDR3 reads TGCGCCAGCAGGTCTCAGGGGACATACAATGAGCAGTTCTTC. The rearrangement uses TRBV5-1 and TRBJ2-1; maybe TRBD1 (6 bases). CDR3 length: 14 amino acids. Germline lookup yields CDR1 SGHRS and CDR2 YFSETQ. The ends were cut back, 5 bases at V and 4 bases at J, with 13 bases in the middle.

Points on this clonotype: The CDR3 ends on some other residue instead of the conserved phenylalanine or tryptophan, so this is likely a read error. The gene calls are TRBV19 and TRBJ2-1; TRBD2 agrees at 10 bases. Germline loops: CDR1 LNHDA, CDR2 SQIVND (reference sequence). After removal of 0 bases from V and 10 bases from J, the junction contained 9 bases not matched to a gene. This CDR3 is built from 16 residues. The CDR3 nucleotides read TGTGCCAGTAGTATAGATGCTAGCGGGGGACGCCAAGAGCAGTTCTTA. It yields the protein CASSIDASGGRQEQFL.

The table lists this clonotype with a few counts. The chain combines TRBV5-6 with TRBJ2-2; TRBD2 is a possible D gene (6 bases). Per the germline V gene, CDR1 is SGHDT and CDR2 is YYEEEE. The CDR3 is 15 amino acids. V was clipped by 0 bases and J by 4 bases, with 10 bases between them. In DNA form, the CDR3 reads TGTGCCAGCAGCTTGGATCTGGGGGGCACCGGGGAGCTGTTTTTT. Translating it yields CASSLDLGGTGELFF.

V gene TRBV5-1 combines with J gene TRBJ2-2; weak D call: TRBD1 (7 bases). The length of the CDR3 is 16 residues. Trimming removed 6 bases at V and 1 base at J, with 16 bases between. Germline CDR1 reads SGHRS; CDR2 reads YFSETQ. As DNA, the CDR3 is TGCGCCAGCACCCTGCGGGGACAGCAGAACACCGGGGAGCTGTTTTTT. The encoded protein is CASTLRGQQNTGELFF.

This clonotype showed up just a few times. The V gene is TRBV18, the J gene TRBJ1-2; 7 positions agree with TRBD1. Germline loops: CDR1 KGHSH, CDR2 LQKENI. Trimming removed 3 bases from V and 4 bases from J; junction bases left unmatched: 11. The CDR3 covers 16 residues. CDR3 sequence: CASSPGTATTGYGYTF. CDR3 coding DNA: TGTGCCAGCTCACCCGGGACAGCGACCACTGGCTATGGCTACACCTTC.

The chain couples TRBV18 to TRBJ2-6, with 8 positions matching TRBD1. Trimming took 3 bases from V and 2 from J; bases not matched to a gene: 6. The CDR3 is 17 amino acids. Germline assignment: CDR1 KGHSH and CDR2 LQKENI. This CDR3 is CASSPRQGSAGANVLTF. CDR3 DNA: TGTGCCAGCTCACCCCGACAGGGGTCGGCTGGGGCCAACGTCCTGACTTTC.

The gene calls are TRBV29-1 and TRBJ2-7; perhaps TRBD1 as D (6 bases). CDR1 is SQVTM and CDR2 is ANQGSEA in the germline V gene. Trimming cost V 7 bases and J 3 bases, with 16 bases left between them. The CDR3 has 13 amino acids. This CDR3 is CSASGTYNYEQYF. CDR3 in DNA: TGCAGCGCTTCCGGGACATATAACTACGAGCAGTACTTC.

This clonotype has only a few counts. The chain is built from TRBV7-9 and TRBJ1-1; D not certain. This CDR3 contains 15 residues. The V gene's germline CDR1 is SEHNR and CDR2 FQNEAQ (reference sequence). The ends were cut back, 5 bases at V and 3 bases at J, with 16 bases in the middle. In DNA form, the CDR3 reads TGTGCCAGCAGCCGCGGCGACGGGCCCTACACTGAAGCTTTCTTT. It yields the protein CASSRGDGPYTEAFF.

In this sample, this clonotype turned up many times. This chain joins TRBV6-2 or TRBV6-3 and TRBJ2-2; D possibly corresponds to TRBD1 (5 bases). The V and J ends lost 0 bases and 4 bases respectively, with 9 bases between them. CDR3 length: 15 residues. CDR1 and CDR2 (germline): MNHEY, SVGEGT. The CDR3 DNA reads as TGTGCCAGCAGTTACTCGGGGCAGTTCACCGGGGAGCTGTTTTTT. It encodes CASSYSGQFTGELFF.

This clonotype was counted only a few times. This sequence joins TRBV30 and TRBJ2-5, with D hard to call. The germline CDR1 and CDR2 sequences are GTSNPN and SVGIG (reference sequence). Trimming left V 0 bases short and J 5 bases short, with 10 bases between. CDR3 size: 13 residues. The CDR3 DNA follows: TGTGCCTGGAGTGTAGGCCTCGCCGAGACCCAGTACTTC. Translated: CAWSVGLAETQYF.

The rearrangement links TRBV10-3 to TRBJ2-5, with D possibly called TRBD1 or TRBD2 (5 bases each). Germline CDR1 is ENHRY and CDR2 is SYGVKD. The CDR3 loop spans 14 amino acids. V gave up 4 bases and J gave up 2 bases, with 11 bases separating them. The CDR3 sequence is CAISVFGGQETQYF. The CDR3 nucleotides read TGTGCCATCAGTGTGTTTGGGGGACAAGAGACCCAGTACTTC.

This clonotype was counted a few times. V usage is TRBV5-1 and J usage is TRBJ2-1; 7 positions agree with TRBD2. The CDR3 runs 16 residues. Germline loops: CDR1 SGHRS, CDR2 YFSETQ. Trimming took 2 bases from V and 10 from J; bases not matched to a gene: 15. CDR3: CASSFATTGGRGEQFF. CDR3 nucleotides: TGCGCCAGCAGCTTCGCGACGACGGGAGGAAGGGGCGAGCAGTTCTTC.

This clonotype was found a few times. The V call is TRBV7-2, the J call TRBJ2-2; the match to TRBD2 covers 12 bases. J was trimmed by 5 bases and V by 1 base; bases with no gene match: 5. CDR3 size: 17 residues. Germline values: CDR1 SGHTA, CDR2 FQGNSA. CDR3 sequence (DNA): TGTGCCAGCAGCTTAGTCCCTAGCGGGAGGGGAACCGGGGAGCTGTTTTTT. Translating gives CASSLVPSGRGTGELFF.

This clonotype occurred many times. The J gene is TRBJ1-2, the V gene TRBV9; the D gene is possibly TRBD1 (6 bases). Trimming removed 0 bases at V and 7 bases at J, with 10 bases between. Looked up from germline, CDR1 is SGDLS and CDR2 is YYNGEE. The CDR3 has 13 residues. CDR3 nucleotides: TGTGCCAGCAGCGTAGACGGGGGCGGTGGCTACACCTTC. Residues: CASSVDGGGGYTF.

In its sample, this clonotype was seen many times. The J gene is TRBJ1-4, the V gene TRBV29-1; 9 bases are shared with TRBD1. J was trimmed by 4 bases and V by 7 bases; bases with no gene match: 13. Germline V gene sequence: CDR1 SQVTM, CDR2 ANQGSEA. The CDR3 spans 16 residues. CDR3 protein: CSGGGGPGQGNEKLFF. CDR3 nucleotides: TGCAGCGGCGGCGGGGGTCCGGGACAGGGTAATGAAAAACTGTTTTTT.

The table lists this clonotype with many counts. This rearrangement joins TRBV6-1 to TRBJ1-5; 7 bases agree with TRBD1. The CDR3 is 14 amino acids. The V segment lost 5 bases and the J segment 4 bases; nucleotides outside the gene matches: 5. CDR1 MNHNS and CDR2 SASEGT come from the germline V gene. CDR3 nucleotide sequence: TGTGCCAGCAGTCCCGACAGGGATAATCAGCCCCAGCATTTT. Amino acid sequence: CASSPDRDNQPQHF.

In its sample, this clonotype was seen a few times. This chain links TRBV14 with TRBJ1-2; D is uncertain. This CDR3 region has 13 residues. The V and J ends lost 2 bases and 8 bases respectively, with 12 bases between them. The germline V gene encodes CDR1 SGHDN and CDR2 FVKESK. The CDR3 region has the DNA TGTGCCAGCAGCCAAAACCTTCTGGGGGGCTACACCTTC. It encodes CASSQNLLGGYTF.

This clonotype was seen only a few times. The rearrangement joins TRBV24-1 to TRBJ2-3; no clear D gene. The V gene lost 4 bases and the J gene lost 0 bases, with 10 bases spanning the gap. The CDR3 spans 15 residues. The V gene's germline CDR1 is KGHDR and CDR2 SFDVKD. CDR3 loop: CATSDPTFSTDTQYF. As DNA, the CDR3 is TGTGCCACCAGTGACCCCACCTTTAGCACAGATACGCAGTATTTT.

This clonotype was counted a few times. The chain joins TRBV20-1 to TRBJ2-1; no reliable D call. Trimming pared 5 bases from V and 0 bases from J, leaving 17 bases between. Per germline, CDR1 DFQATT and CDR2 SNEGSKA (reference sequence). This CDR3 has 16 amino acids. The CDR3 nucleotides read TGCAGTGCTGGGAAGGGAACGAGAAGCTCCTACAATGAGCAGTTCTTC. The encoded protein is CSAGKGTRSSYNEQFF.

This chain uses TRBV29-1 with TRBJ2-5; D might be TRBD1 (6 bases). There are 13 residues in the CDR3. Germline assignment: CDR1 SQVTM and CDR2 ANQGSEA. V was trimmed by 8 bases and J by 0 bases, leaving 13 bases between them. Here the CDR3 reads CSSRTGYQETQYF. CDR3 nucleotides: TGCAGCTCACGTACAGGGTACCAAGAGACCCAGTACTTC.